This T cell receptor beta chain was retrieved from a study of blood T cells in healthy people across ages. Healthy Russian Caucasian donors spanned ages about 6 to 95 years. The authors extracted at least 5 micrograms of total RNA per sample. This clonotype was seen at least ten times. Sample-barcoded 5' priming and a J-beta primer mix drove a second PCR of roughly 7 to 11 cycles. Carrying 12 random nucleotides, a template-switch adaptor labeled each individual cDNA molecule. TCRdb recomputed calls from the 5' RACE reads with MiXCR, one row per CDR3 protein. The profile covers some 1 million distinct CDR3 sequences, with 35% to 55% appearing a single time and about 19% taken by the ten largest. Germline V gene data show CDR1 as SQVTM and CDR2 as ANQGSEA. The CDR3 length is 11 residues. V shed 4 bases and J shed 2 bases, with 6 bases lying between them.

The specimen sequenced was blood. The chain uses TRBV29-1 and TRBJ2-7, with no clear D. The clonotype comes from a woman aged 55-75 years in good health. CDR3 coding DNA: TGCAGCGTTGGAGTAGCCTACGAGCAGTACTTC. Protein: CSVGVAYEQYF.